The entry that follows covers one T cell receptor (beta chain) sequence. The specificity of this receptor is unknown. No much larger clone is present one base from it, and per-base qualities are unavailable. Each collaborating institution followed its own protocols to collect whole blood in K2EDTA tubes. For TCRbeta analysis, collaborators shipped samples as frozen whole blood, isolated PBMCs, or DNA extracted from either of those sample types. TCRbeta CDR3 regions were amplified from genomic DNA using the immunoSEQ Assay, a bias-controlled multiplex PCR. Concerning the study's data processing: The number of nucleated cells in each sample was estimated by amplification of reference gene primers within the assay. To quantify the absolute abundance of each unique TCRbeta CDR3 rearrangement, sequence reads were collapsed and filtered. For each sample, productive Simpson clonality was calculated as the square root of Simpson's diversity index over productive rearrangements. As stored in TCRdb, this immuneACCESS dataset retains in-frame rearrangements with V and J assigned. A fraction of the clones does not appear; measured against another copy, unresolved V genes explain less than half of the discrepancy, and the remainder lacks a known reason. V, J and clone size were drawn from that table, and D and trimming were deduced from the DNA. In all, the sample holds approximately 190,000 clones, and about 80% of those were seen once. The ten largest clones capture approximately 6.9% of the sample.

This specimen belongs to a study of blood T cell repertoires in COVID-19 (dated by TCRdb to about 2020). General notes on the study: The collaborator samples originated in the United States, Italy and Spain and spanned the acute and convalescent phases of COVID-19. The prospective study material was composed of cDNA or gDNA derived from T cells, B-cell-depleted T cells, or PBMCs. Subjects who had been exposed to COVID-19, were actively infected with it, or had recovered from it provided the deeply sampled blood TCRbeta repertoires that made up the dataset. The repertoires were released in a freely available public database intended as a resource for research on the immune response to SARS-CoV-2. The samples were drawn from the first 160 participants of the ongoing ImmuneRACE study and from 1,254 subjects provided by 6 global collaborators. Sample metadata almost always included a de-identified subject ID, COVID-19 status, age in years and sex. HLA class I and class II types, where available, came from metadata supplied by the sample provider rather than from assay-based typing.

The study at large found these results: The amount of clinical and demographic metadata varied by source and participant and was provided uncurated.

V drops 0 bases and J drops 0 bases, leaving 12 bases in between. As encoded in the germline V gene, CDR1 is SGHRS while CDR2 is YFSETQ. Reading from cysteine to phenylalanine, the CDR3 counts 17 amino acids. The kept DNA is CDR3 alone, 51 bases in frame from the first base. Sequences were obtained from peripheral blood. This chain is built from TRBV5-1 and TRBJ1-4, with no D gene named confidently. This TCR was sampled from a human donor with acute or convalescent COVID-19. The donor label of this sample is uncertain. CDR3 loop: CASSLAARVSTNEKLFF. The bases read TGCGCCAGCAGCTTGGCCGCCCGGGTATCAACTAATGAAAAACTGTTTTTT. When the CDR3 is completed using the reference TRBV5-1 and TRBJ1-4 genes on either side, the full variable domain is KAGVTQTPRYLIKTRGQQVTLSCSPISGHRSVSWYQQTPGQGLQFLFEYFSETQRNKGNFPGRFSGRQFSNSRSEMNVSTLELGDSALYLCASSLAARVSTNEKLFFGSGTQLSVL.